This T cell receptor beta chain was observed in a study of T cells in Graves' hyperthyroidism and ophthalmopathy. Turning to the study itself: Specimen type is peripheral blood, collected at initial diagnosis prior to any treatment.

Amplification of TCR beta CDR3 regions used RNA as the template. First-round RT-PCR of the TCR CDR3 relied on the HTBI primer set. Via MiXCR, TCRdb re-called the multiplex PCR reads, giving one row per CDR3 protein. Of roughly 560,000 distinct CDR3 sequences listed, approximately 14% were seen once; the top ten hold around 4.5%. As for this clonotype: No antigen is known for it.

The study, taken as a whole, reports: Ophthalmopathy was distinguished from stable hyperthyroidism by 13 V-J signatures.

This clonotype was sampled from a woman between 40 and 50 years old with Graves' ophthalmopathy. The sequenced sample consisted of blood.

This CDR3 is CATSVRDTNFTYEQYF. The CDR3, as DNA: TGTGCCACCAGTGTCCGGGACACAAATTTTACCTACGAGCAGTACTTC. This chain joins TRBV24-1 and TRBJ2-7; maybe TRBD1 (6 bases). V was clipped by 5 bases and J by 2 bases, with 18 bases between them. The CDR3 is 16 amino acids. Germline V gene lookup returns CDR1 KGHDR and CDR2 SFDVKD.